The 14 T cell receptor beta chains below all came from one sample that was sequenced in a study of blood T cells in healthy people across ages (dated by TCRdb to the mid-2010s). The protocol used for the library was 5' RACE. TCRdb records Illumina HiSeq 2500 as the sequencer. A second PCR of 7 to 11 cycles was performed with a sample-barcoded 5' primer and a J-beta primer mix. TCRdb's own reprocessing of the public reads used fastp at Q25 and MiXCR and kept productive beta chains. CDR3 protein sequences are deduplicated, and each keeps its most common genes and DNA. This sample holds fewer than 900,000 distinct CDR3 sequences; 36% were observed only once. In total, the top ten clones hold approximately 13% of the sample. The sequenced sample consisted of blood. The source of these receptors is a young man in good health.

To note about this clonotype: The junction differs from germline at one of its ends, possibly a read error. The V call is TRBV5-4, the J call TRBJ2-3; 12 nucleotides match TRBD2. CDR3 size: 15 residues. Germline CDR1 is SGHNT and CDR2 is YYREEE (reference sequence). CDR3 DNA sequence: TGTGCCAGCAGCACGGGACTAGCGGGCACAGATAGGCAGTATTTT. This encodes CASSTGLAGTDRQYF.

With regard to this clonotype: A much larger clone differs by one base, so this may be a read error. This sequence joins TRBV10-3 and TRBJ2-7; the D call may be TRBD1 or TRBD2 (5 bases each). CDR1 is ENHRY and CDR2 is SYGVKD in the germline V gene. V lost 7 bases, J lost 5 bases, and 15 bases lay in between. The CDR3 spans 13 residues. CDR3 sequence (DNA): TGTGCCATCACCTGGGACGGAGCCCACGAGCAGTACTTC. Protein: CAITWDGAHEQYF.

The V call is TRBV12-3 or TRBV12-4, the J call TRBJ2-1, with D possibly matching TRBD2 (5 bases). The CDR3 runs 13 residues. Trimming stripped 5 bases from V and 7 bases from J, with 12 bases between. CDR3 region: CASSAGLENEQFF. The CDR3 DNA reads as TGTGCCAGCAGTGCCGGACTTGAGAATGAGCAGTTCTTC.

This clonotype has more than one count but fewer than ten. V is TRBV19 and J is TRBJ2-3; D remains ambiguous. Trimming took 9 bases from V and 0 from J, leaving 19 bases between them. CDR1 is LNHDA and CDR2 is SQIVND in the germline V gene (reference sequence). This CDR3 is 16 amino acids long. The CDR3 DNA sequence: TGTGCCAGCTCCTTGGGTGTGGTACCAAGCACAGATACGCAGTATTTT. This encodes CASSLGVVPSTDTQYF. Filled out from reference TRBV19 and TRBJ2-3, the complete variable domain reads DGGITQSPKYLFRKEGQNVTLSCEQNLNHDAMYWYRQDPGQGLRLIYYSQIVNDFQKGDIAEGYSVSREKKESFPLTVTSAQKNPTAFYLCASSLGVVPSTDTQYFGPGTRLTVL.

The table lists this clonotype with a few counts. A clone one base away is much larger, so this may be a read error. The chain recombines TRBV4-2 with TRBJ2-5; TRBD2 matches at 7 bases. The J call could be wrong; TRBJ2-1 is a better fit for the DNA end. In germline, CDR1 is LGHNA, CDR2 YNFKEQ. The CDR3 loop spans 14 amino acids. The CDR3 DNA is TGTGCCAGCAGCCAAGTGGGAGGGGAAGAGACCCAGTTCTTC. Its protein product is CASSQVGGEETQFF.

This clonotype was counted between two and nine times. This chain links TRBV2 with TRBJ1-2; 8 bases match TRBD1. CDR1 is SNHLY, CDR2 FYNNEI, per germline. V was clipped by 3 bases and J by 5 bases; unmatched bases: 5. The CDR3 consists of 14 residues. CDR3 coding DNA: TGTGCCAGCAGTGATGAGGGACAGGTTTATGGCTACACCTTC. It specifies CASSDEGQVYGYTF.

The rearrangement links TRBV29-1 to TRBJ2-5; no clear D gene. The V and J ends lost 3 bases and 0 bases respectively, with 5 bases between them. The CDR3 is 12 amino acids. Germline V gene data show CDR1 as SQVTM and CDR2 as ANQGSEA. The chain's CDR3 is CSVDDNQETQYF. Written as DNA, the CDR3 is TGCAGCGTTGACGACAACCAAGAGACCCAGTACTTC.

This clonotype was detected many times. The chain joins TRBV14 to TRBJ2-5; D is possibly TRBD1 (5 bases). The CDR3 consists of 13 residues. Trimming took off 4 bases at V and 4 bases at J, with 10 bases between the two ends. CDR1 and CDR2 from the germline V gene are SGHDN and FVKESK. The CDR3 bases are TGTGCCAGCAGCCTTTGGGGCGGAGAGACCCAGTACTTC. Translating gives CASSLWGGETQYF.

CDR3 bases: TGCGCCAGCAGCCTAGGACAGGCAGGCGATGGCTACACCTTC. This gives the protein CASSLGQAGDGYTF. The chain joins TRBV5-1 to TRBJ1-2, with 7 bases fitting TRBD1. The CDR3 length is 14 residues. The J segment lost 6 bases and the V segment lost 4 bases, leaving 9 bases of the junction unmatched. From germline, CDR1 is SGHRS and CDR2 YFSETQ.

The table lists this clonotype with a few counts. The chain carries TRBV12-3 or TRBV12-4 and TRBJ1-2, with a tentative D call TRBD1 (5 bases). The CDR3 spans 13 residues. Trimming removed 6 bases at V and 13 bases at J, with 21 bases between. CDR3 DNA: TGTGCCAGCAGCTCCCCCGAGGACATTGTAGCCACCTTC. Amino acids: CASSSPEDIVATF.

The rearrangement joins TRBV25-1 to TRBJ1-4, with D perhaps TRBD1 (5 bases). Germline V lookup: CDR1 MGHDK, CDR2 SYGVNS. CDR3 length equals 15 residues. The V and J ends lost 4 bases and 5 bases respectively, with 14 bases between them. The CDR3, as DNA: TGTGCCAGCAGTGCCGAATGGGCAGGGAATGAAAAACTGTTTTTT. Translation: CASSAEWAGNEKLFF.

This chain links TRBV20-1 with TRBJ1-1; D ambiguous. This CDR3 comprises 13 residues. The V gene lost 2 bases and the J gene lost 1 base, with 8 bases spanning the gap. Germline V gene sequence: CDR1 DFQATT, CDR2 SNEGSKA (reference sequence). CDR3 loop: CSARPDPNTEAFF. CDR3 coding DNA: TGCAGTGCTAGACCCGATCCGAACACTGAAGCTTTCTTT.

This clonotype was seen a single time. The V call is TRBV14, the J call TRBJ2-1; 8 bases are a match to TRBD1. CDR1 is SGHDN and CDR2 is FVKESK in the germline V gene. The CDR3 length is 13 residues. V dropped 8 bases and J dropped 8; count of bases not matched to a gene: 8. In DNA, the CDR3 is TGTGCCAGCGATGGGGACAGGAAAGATGAGCAGTTCTTC. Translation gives CASDGDRKDEQFF.

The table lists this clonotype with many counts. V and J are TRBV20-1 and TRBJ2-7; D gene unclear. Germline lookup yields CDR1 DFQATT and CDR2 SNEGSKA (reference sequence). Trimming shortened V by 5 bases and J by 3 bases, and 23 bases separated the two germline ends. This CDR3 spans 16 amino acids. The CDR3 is CSASRPKGNEGYEQYF. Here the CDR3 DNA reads TGCAGTGCTTCTCGTCCGAAAGGGAATGAAGGCTACGAGCAGTACTTC.